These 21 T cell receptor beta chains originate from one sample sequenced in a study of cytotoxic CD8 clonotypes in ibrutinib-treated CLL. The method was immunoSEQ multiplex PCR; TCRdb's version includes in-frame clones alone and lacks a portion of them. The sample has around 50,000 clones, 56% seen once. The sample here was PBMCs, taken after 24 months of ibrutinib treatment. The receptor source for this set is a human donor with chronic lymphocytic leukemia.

The CDR3 is CASSISPPVTGELFF. The DNA for the CDR3 is TGTGCCAGTAGTATAAGTCCCCCGGTCACCGGGGAGCTGTTTTTT. The V gene is TRBV19, the J gene TRBJ2-2; D gene uncertain. CDR1 is LNHDA, CDR2 SQIVND, per germline (reference sequence). Trimming pared 2 bases from V and 4 bases from J, leaving 11 bases between. This CDR3 is built from 15 residues.

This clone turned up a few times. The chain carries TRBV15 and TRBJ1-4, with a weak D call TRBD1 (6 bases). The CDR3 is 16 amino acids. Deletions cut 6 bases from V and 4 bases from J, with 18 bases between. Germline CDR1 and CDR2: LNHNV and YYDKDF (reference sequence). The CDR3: CATRKTGAGINEKLFF. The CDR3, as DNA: TGTGCCACCAGGAAGACAGGAGCCGGCATTAATGAAAAACTGTTTTTT.

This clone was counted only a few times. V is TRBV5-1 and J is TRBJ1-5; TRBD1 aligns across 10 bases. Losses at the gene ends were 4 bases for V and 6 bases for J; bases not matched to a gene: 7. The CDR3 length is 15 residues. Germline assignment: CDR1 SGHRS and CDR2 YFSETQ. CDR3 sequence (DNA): TGCGCCAGCAGCATCGGACAGGGGGATGTTCAGCCCCAGCATTTT. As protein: CASSIGQGDVQPQHF.

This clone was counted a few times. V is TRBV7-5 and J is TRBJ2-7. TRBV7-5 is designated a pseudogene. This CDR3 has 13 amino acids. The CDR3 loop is CVRSARDGYEQYV. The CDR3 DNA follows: TGTGTCAGAAGCGCCCGGGACGGATACGAGCAGTACGTC.

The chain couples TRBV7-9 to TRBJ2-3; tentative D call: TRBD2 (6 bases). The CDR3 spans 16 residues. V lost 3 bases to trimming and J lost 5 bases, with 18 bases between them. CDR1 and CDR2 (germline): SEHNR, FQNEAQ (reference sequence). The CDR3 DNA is TGTGCCAGCAGCTTTGGAGGCCAGGTGGGGGGAGATACGCAGTATTTT. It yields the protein CASSFGGQVGGDTQYF.

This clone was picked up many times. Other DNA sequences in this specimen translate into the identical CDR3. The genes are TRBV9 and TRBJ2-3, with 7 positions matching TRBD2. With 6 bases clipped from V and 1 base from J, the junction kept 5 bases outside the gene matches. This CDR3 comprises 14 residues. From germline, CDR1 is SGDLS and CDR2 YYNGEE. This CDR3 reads CASTAGAGTDTQYF. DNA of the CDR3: TGTGCCAGCACCGCGGGAGCGGGCACAGATACGCAGTATTTT.

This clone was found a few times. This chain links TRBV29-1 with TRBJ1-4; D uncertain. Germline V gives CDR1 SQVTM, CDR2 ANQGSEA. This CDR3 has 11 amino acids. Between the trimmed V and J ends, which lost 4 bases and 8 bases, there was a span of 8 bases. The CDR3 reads CSVGQPEKLFF. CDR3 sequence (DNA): TGCAGCGTTGGGCAGCCCGAAAAACTGTTTTTT.

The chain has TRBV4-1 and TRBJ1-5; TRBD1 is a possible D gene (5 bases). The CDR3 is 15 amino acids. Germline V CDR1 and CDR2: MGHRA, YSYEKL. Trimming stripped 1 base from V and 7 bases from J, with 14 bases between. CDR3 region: CASSQVLGGGQPQHF. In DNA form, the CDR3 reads TGCGCCAGCAGCCAAGTCCTTGGGGGAGGGCAGCCCCAGCATTTT.

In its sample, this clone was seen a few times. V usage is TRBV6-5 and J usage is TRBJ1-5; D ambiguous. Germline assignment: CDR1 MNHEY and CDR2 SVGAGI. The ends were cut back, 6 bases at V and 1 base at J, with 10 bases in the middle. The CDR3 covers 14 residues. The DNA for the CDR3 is TGTGCCAGCAGCGACGAAGGGAGCAATCAGCCCCAGCATTTT. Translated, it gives CASSDEGSNQPQHF.

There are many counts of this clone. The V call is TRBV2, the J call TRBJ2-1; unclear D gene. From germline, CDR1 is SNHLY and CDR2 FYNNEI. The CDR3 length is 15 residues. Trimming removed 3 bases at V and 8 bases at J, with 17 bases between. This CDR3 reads CASSDRAARLDEQFF. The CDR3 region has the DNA TGTGCCAGCAGTGATAGGGCAGCCCGACTCGATGAGCAGTTCTTC.

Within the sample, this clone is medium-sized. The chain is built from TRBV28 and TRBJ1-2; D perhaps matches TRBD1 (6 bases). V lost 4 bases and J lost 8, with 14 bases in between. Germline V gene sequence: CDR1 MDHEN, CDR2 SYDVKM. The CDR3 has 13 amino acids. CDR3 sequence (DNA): TGTGCCAGCAGTTCCCCCGGGGGCAGAGGCTACACCTTC. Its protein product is CASSSPGGRGYTF.

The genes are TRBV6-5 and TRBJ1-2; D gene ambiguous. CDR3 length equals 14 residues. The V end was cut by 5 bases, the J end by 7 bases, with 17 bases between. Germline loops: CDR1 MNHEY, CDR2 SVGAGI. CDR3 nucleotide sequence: TGTGCCAGCAGTGACCCAGCAAGAGGGTCTGGCTACACCTTC. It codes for CASSDPARGSGYTF.

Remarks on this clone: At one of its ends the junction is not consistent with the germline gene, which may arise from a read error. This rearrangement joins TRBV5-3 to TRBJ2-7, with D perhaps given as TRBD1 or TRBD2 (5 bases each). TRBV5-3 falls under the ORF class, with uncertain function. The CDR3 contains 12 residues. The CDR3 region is CASSWDGYEQYF. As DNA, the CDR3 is TGTGCCAGCAGCTGGGACGGCTACGAGCAGTACTTC.

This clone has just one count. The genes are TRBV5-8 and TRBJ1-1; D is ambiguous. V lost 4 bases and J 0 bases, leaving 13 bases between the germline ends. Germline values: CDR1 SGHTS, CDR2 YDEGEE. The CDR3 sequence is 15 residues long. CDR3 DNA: TGTGCCAGCAGCCCCCAAGGACTCCTGAACACTGAAGCTTTCTTT. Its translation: CASSPQGLLNTEAFF.

The CDR3 loop is CASSSPGQGQETQYF. The CDR3 region has the DNA TGTGCCAGCAGCTCGCCCGGACAGGGACAAGAGACCCAGTACTTC. V usage is TRBV7-9 and J usage is TRBJ2-5; 8 bases line up with TRBD1. The CDR3 extends over 15 amino acids. With 4 bases clipped from V and 2 bases from J, the junction kept 6 bases outside the gene matches. Germline assignment: CDR1 SEHNR and CDR2 FQNEAQ (reference sequence).

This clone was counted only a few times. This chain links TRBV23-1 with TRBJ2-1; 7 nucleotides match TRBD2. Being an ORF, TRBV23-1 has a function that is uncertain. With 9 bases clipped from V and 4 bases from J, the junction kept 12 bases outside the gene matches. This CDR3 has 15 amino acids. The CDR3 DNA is TGCGCCAGGCGCGGGTCGGGGGGTCATTACAATGAGCAGTTCTTC. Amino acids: CARRGSGGHYNEQFF.

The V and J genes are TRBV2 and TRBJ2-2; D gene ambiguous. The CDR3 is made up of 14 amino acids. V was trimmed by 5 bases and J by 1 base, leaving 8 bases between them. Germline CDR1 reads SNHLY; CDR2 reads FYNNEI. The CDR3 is CASSHAGNTGELFF. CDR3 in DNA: TGTGCCAGCAGTCACGCAGGGAACACCGGGGAGCTGTTTTTT.

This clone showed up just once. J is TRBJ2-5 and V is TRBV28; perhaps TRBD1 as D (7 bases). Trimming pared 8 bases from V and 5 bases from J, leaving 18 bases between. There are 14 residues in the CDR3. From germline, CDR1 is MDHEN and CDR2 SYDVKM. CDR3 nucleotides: TGTGCCAGCTCAGGAGGGGGCTACGGGGAGACCCAGTACTTC. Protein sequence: CASSGGGYGETQYF.

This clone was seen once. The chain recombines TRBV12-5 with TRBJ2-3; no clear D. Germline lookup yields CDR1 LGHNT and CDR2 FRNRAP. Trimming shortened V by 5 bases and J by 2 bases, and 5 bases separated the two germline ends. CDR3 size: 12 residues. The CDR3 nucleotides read TGTGCTAGTGGTCTGTCCACAGATACGCAGTATTTT. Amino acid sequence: CASGLSTDTQYF.

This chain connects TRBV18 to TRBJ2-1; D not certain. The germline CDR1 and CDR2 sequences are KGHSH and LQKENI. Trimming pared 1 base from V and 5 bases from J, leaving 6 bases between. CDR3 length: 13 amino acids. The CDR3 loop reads CASSPLPDNEQFF. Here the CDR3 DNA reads TGTGCCAGCTCACCACTCCCCGACAATGAGCAGTTCTTC.

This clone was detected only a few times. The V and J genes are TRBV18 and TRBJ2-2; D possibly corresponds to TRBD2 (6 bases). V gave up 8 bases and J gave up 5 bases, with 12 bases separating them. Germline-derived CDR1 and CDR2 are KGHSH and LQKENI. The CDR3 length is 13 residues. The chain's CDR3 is CASPGRGTGELFF. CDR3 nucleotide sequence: TGTGCCAGCCCCGGCCGGGGGACCGGGGAGCTGTTTTTT. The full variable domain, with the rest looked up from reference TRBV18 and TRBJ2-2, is NAGVMQNPRHLVRRRGQEARLRCSPMKGHSHVYWYRQLPEEGLKFMVYLQKENIIDESGMPKERFSAEFPKEGPSILRIQQVVRGDSAAYFCASPGRGTGELFFGEGSRLTVL.